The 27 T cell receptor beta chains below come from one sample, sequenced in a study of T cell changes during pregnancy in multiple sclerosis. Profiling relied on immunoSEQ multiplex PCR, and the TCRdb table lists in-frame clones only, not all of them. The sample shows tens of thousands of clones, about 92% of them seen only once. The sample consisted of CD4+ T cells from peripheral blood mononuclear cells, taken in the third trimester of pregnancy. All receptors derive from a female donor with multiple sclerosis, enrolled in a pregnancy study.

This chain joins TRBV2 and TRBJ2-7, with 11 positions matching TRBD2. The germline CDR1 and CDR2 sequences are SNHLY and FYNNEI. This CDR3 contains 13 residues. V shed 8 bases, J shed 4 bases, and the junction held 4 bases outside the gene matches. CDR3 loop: CASQTSGGYEQYF. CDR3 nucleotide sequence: TGTGCCAGCCAAACTAGCGGGGGATACGAGCAGTACTTC.

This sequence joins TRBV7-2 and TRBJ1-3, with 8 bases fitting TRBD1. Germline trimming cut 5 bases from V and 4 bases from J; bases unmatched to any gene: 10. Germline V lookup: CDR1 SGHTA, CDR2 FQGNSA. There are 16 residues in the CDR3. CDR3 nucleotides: TGTGCCAGCAGCCCCCCCGGACAGGGTCTCGGAAACACCATATATTTT. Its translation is CASSPPGQGLGNTIYF.

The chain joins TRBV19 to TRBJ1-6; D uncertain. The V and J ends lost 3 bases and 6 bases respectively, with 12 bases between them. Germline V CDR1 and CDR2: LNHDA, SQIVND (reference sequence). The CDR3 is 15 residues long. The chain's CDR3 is CASSISGRTNSPLHF. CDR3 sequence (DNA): TGTGCCAGTAGTATTTCTGGCAGAACTAATTCACCCCTCCACTTT.

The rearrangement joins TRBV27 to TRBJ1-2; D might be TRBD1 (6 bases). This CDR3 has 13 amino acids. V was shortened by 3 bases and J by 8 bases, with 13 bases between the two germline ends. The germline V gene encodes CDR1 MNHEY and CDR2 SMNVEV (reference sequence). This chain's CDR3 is CASSFRDMGGYTF. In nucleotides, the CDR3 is TGTGCCAGCAGTTTCCGGGACATGGGGGGCTACACCTTC.

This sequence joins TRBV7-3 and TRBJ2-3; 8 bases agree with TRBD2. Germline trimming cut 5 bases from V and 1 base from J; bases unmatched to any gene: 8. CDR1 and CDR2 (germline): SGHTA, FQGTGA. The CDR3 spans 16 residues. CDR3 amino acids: CASSPGGGWGTDTQYF. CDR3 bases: TGTGCCAGCAGCCCCGGGGGGGGCTGGGGCACAGATACGCAGTATTTT.

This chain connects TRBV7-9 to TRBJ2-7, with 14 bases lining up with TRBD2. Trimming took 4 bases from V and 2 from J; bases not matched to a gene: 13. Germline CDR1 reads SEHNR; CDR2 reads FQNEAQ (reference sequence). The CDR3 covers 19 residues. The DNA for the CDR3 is TGTGCCAGCAGCTCACTCCCCGGGACTAGCGGGGGATTGGCCTACGAGCAGTACTTC. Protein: CASSSLPGTSGGLAYEQYF. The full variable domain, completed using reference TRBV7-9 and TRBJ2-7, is DTGVSQNPRHKITKRGQNVTFRCDPISEHNRLYWYRQTLGQGPEFLTYFQNEAQLEKSRLLSDRFSAERPKGSFSTLEIQRTEQGDSAMYLCASSSLPGTSGGLAYEQYFGPGTRLTVT.

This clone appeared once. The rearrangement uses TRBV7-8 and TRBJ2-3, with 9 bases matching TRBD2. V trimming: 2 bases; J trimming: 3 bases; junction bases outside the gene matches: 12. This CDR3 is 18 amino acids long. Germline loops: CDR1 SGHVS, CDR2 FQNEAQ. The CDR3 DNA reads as TGTGCCAGCAGCTTACCCGGGGGTAGCGGGGGAGTTACAGATACGCAGTATTTT. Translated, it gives CASSLPGGSGGVTDTQYF.

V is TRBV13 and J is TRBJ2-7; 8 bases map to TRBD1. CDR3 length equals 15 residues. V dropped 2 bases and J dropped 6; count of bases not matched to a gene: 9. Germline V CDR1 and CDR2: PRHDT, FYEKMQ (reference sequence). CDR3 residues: CASSLYGDRLREQYF. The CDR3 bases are TGTGCCAGCAGCTTATATGGGGACAGGCTTCGCGAGCAGTACTTC.

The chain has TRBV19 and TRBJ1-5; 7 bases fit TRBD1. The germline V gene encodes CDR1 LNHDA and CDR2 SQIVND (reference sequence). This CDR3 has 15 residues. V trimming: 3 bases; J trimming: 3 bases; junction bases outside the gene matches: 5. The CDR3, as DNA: TGTGCCAGTAGTATCGGAGGGGGCCTCAATCAGCCCCAGCATTTT. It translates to CASSIGGGLNQPQHF.

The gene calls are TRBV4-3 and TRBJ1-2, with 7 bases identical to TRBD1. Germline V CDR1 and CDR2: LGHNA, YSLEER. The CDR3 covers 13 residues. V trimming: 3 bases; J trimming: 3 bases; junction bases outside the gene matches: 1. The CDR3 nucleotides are TGCGCCAGCAGCCACCAGGGGGACTATGGCTACACCTTC. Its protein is CASSHQGDYGYTF.

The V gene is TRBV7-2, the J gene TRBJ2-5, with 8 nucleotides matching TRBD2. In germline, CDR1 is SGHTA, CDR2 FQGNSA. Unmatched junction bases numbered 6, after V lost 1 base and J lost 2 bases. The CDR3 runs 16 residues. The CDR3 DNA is TGTGCCAGCAGCTTAGATACGGGGGGGGAGCAAGAGACCCAGTACTTC. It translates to CASSLDTGGEQETQYF.

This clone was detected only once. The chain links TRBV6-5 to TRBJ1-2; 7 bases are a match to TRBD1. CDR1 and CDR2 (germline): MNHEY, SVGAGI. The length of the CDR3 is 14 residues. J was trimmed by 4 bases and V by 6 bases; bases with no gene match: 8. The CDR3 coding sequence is TGTGCCAGCAGACGTTGGGACAGATCCTATGGCTACACCTTC. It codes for CASRRWDRSYGYTF.

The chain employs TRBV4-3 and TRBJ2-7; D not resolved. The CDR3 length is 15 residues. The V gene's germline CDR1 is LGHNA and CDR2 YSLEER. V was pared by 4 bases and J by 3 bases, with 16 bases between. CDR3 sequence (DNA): TGCGCCAGCAGCCTAACTGTCACTGCCCGCTACGAGCAGTACTTC. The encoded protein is CASSLTVTARYEQYF.

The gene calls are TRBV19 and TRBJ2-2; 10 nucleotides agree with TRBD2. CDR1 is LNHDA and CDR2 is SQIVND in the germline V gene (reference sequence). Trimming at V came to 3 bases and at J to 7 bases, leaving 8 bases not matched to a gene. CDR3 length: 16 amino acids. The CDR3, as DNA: TGTGCCAGTAGTATGTACCTAGCGGGGGTAAGCGGGGAGCTGTTTTTT. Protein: CASSMYLAGVSGELFF.

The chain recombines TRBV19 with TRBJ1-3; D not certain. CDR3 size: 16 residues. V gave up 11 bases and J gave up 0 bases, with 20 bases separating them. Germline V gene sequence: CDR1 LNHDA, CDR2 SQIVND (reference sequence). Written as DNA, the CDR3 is TGTGCCGCGAATACTCCCGGAGGCGCCTCTGGAAACACCATATATTTT. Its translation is CAANTPGGASGNTIYF. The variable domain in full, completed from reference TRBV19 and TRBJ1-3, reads DGGITQSPKYLFRKEGQNVTLSCEQNLNHDAMYWYRQDPGQGLRLIYYSQIVNDFQKGDIAEGYSVSREKKESFPLTVTSAQKNPTAFYLCAANTPGGASGNTIYFGEGSWLTVV.

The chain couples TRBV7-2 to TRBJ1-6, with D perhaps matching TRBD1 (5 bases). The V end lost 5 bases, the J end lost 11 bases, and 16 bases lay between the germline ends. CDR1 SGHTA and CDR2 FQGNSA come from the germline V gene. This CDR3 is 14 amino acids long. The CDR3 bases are TGTGCCAGCAGCCCCAGCGGGGGGGAACCACCCCTCCACTTT. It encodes CASSPSGGEPPLHF.

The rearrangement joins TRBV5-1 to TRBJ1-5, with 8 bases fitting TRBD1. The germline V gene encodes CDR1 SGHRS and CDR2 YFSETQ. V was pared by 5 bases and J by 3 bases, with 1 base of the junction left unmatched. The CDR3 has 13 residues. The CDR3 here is CASRDRDNQPQHF. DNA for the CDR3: TGCGCCAGCAGGGACAGGGACAATCAGCCCCAGCATTTT.

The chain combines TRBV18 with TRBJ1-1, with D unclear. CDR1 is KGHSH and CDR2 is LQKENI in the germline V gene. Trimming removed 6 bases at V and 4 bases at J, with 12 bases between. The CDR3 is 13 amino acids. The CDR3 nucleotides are TGTGCCAGCTCTCAAAGCGTCGGCACTGAAGCTTTCTTT. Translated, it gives CASSQSVGTEAFF.

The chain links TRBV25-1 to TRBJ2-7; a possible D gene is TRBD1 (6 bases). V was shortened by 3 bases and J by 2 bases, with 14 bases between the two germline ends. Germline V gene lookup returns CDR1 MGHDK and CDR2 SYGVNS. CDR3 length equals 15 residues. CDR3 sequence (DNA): TGTGCCAGCAGTGAGGGCGGGTCAGGGGCCTACGAGCAGTACTTC. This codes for CASSEGGSGAYEQYF.

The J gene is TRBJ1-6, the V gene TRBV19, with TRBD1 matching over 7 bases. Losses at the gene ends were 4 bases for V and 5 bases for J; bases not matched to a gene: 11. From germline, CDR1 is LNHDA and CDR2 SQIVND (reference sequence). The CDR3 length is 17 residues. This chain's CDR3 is CASSTIPGTANNSPLHF. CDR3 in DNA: TGTGCCAGTAGTACAATACCCGGGACAGCCAATAATTCACCCCTCCACTTT.

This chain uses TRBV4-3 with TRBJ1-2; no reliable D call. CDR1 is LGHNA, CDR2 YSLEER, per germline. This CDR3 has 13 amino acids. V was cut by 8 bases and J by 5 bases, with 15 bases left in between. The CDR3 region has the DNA TGCGCCAGCGGAAGGGCGGGTGGTTATGGCTACACCTTC. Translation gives CASGRAGGYGYTF.

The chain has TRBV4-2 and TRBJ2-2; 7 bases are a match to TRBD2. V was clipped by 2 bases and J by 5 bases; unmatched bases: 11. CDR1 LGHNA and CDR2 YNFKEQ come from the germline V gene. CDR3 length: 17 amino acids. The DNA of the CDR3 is TGTGCCAGCAGCCAATTCCATTGGGGGGGAGGTACCGGGGAGCTGTTTTTT. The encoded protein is CASSQFHWGGGTGELFF.

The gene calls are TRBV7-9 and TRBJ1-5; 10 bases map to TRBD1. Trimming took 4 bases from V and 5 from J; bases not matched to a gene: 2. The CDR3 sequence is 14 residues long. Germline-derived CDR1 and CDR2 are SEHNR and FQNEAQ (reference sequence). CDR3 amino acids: CASSSDRGDQPQHF. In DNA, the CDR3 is TGTGCCAGCAGCTCGGACAGGGGGGATCAGCCCCAGCATTTT.

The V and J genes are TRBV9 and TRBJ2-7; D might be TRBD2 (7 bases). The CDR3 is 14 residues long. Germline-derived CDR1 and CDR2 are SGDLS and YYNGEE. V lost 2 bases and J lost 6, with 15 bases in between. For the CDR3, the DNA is TGTGCCAGCAGCGTTGAGGGGGGGGGAGGCGAGCAGTACTTC. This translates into CASSVEGGGGEQYF.

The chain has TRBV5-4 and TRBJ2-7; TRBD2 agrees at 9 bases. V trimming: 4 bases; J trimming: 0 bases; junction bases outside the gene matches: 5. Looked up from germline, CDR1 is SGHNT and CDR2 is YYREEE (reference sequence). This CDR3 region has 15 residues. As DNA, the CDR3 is TGTGCCAGCAGCGGTAGCGGGGGAAGCTCCTACGAGCAGTACTTC. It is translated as CASSGSGGSSYEQYF. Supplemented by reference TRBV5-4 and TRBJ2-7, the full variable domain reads ETGVTQSPTHLIKTRGQQVTLRCSSQSGHNTVSWYQQALGQGPQFIFQYYREEENGRGNFPPRFSGLQFPNYSSELNVNALELDDSALYLCASSGSGGSSYEQYFGPGTRLTVT.

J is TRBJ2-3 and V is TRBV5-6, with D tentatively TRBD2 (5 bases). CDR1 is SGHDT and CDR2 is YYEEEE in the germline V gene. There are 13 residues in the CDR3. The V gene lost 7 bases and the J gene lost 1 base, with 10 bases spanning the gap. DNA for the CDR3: TGTGCCAGCGAGAGGACTGGCACAGATACGCAGTATTTT. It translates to CASERTGTDTQYF.

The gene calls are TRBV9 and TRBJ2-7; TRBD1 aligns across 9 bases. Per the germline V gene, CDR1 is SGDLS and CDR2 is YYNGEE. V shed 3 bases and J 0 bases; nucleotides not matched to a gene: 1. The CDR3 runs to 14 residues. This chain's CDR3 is CASSGQGVSYEQYF. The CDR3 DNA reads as TGTGCCAGCAGCGGACAGGGGGTCTCCTACGAGCAGTACTTC.